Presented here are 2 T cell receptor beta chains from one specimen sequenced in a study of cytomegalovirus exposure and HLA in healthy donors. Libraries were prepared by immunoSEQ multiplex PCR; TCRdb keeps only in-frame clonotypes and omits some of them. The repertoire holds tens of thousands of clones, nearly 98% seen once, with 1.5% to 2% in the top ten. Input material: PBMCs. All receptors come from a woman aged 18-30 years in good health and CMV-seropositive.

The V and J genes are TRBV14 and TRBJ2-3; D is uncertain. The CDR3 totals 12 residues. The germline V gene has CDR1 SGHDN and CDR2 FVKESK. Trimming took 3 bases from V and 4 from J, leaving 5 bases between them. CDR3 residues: CASSHSPDTQYF. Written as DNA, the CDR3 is TGTGCCAGCAGCCATAGCCCAGATACGCAGTATTTT.

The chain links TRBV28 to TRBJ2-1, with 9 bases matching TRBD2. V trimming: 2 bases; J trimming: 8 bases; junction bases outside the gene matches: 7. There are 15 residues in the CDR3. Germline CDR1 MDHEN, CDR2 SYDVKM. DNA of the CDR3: TGTGCCAGCAGTTTAAGACTAGCGGAATACGATGAGCAGTTCTTC. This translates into CASSLRLAEYDEQFF.